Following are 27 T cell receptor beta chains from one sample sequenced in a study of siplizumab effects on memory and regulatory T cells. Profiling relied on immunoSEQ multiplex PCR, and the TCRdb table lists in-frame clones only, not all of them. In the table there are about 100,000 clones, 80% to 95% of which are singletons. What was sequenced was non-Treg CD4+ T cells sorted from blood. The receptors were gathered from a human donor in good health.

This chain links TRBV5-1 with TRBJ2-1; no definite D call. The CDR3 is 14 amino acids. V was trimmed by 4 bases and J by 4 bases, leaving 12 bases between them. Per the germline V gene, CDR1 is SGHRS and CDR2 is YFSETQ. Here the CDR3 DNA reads TGCGCCAGCAGCCCCCGGTATCCATACAATGAGCAGTTCTTC. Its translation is CASSPRYPYNEQFF.

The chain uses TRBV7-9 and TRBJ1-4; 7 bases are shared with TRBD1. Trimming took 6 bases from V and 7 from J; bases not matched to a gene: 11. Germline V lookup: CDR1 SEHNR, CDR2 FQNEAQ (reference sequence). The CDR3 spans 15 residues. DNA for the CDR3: TGTGCCAGCAGTTCCGGGACAGCGATGATTGAAAAACTGTTTTTT. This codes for CASSSGTAMIEKLFF. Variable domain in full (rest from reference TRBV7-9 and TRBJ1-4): DTGVSQNPRHKITKRGQNVTFRCDPISEHNRLYWYRQTLGQGPEFLTYFQNEAQLEKSRLLSDRFSAERPKGSFSTLEIQRTEQGDSAMYLCASSSGTAMIEKLFFGSGTQLSVL.

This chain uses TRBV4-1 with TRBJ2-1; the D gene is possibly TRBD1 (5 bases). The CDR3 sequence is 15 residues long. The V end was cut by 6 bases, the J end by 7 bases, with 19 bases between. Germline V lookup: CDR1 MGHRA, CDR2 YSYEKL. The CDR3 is CASSLSGQFRNEQFF. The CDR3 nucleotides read TGCGCCAGCAGTCTCTCAGGACAATTTAGGAATGAGCAGTTCTTC.

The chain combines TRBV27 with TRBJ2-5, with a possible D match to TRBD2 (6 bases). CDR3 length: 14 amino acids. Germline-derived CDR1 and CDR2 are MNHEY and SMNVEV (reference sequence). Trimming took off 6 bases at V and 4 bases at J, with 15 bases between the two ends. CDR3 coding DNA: TGTGCCAGCAGCGACTCAGGGAGGCGAGAGACCCAGTACTTC. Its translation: CASSDSGRRETQYF.

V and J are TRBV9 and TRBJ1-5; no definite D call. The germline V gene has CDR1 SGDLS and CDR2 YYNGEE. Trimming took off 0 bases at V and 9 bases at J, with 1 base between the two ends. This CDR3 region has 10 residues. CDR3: CASSVGPQHF. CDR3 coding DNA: TGTGCCAGCAGCGTAGGGCCCCAGCATTTT.

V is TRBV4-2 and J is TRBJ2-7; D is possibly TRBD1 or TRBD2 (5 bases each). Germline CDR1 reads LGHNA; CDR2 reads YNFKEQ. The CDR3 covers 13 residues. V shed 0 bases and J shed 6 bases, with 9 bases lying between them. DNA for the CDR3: TGTGCCAGCAGCCAAGAGTCCGGGGCCGAGCAGTACTTC. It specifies CASSQESGAEQYF.

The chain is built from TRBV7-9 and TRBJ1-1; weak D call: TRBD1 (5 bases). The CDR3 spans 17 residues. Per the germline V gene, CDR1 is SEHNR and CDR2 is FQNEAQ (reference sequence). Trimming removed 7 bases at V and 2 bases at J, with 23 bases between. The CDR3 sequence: CASTHSARRTLNTEAFF. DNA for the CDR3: TGTGCCAGCACCCACTCGGCTCGGAGGACACTCAACACTGAAGCTTTCTTT.

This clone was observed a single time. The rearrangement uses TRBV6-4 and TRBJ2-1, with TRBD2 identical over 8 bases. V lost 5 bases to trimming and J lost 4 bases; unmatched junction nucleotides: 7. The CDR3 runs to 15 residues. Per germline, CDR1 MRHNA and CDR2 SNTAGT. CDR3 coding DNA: TGTGCCAGCAGTCCCTGGCGGGAGGTTTACAATGAGCAGTTCTTC. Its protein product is CASSPWREVYNEQFF.

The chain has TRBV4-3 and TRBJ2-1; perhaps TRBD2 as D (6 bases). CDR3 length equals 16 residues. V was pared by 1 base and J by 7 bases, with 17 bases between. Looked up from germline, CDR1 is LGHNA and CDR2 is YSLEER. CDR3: CASSQVSGSVRNEQFF. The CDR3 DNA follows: TGCGCCAGCAGCCAAGTATCCGGGAGCGTTAGGAATGAGCAGTTCTTC.

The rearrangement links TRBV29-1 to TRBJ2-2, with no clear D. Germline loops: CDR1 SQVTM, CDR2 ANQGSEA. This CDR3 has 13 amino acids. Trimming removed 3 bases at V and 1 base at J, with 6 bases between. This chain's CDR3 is CSVDKGNTGELFF. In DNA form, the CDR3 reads TGCAGCGTTGATAAGGGGAACACCGGGGAGCTGTTTTTT.

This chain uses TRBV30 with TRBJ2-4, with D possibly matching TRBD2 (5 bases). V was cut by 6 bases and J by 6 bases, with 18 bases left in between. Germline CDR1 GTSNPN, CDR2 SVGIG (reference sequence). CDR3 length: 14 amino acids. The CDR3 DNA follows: TGTGCCTGCCTTACCCCCTCTCGGGGAAACATTCAGTACTTC. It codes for CACLTPSRGNIQYF.

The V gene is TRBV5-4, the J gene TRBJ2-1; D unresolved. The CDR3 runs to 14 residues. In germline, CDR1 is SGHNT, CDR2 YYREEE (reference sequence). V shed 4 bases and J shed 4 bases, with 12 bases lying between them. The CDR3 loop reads CASSPRFEYNEQFF. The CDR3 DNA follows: TGTGCCAGCAGCCCACGGTTCGAATACAATGAGCAGTTCTTC. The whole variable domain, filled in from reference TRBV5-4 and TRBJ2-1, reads ETGVTQSPTHLIKTRGQQVTLRCSSQSGHNTVSWYQQALGQGPQFIFQYYREEENGRGNFPPRFSGLQFPNYSSELNVNALELDDSALYLCASSPRFEYNEQFFGPGTRLTVL.

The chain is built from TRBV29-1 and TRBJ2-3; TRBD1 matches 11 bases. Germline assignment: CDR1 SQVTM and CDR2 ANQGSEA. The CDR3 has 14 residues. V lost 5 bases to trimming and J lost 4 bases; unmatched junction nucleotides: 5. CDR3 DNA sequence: TGCAGCGTTCCGGGACAGGGGGGACCAGATACGCAGTATTTT. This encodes CSVPGQGGPDTQYF.

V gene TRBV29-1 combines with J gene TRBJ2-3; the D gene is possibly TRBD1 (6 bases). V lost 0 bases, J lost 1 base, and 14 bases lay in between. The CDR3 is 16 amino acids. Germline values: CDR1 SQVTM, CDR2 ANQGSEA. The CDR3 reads CSVEDPWTEGTDTQYF. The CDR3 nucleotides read TGCAGCGTTGAAGATCCCTGGACAGAGGGCACAGATACGCAGTATTTT.

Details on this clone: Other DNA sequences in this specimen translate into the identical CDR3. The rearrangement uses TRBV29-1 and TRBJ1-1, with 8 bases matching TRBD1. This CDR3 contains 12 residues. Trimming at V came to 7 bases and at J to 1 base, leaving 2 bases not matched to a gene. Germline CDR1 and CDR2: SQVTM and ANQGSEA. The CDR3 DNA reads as TGCAGCGGCGGACAGGGGAACACTGAAGCTTTCTTT. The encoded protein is CSGGQGNTEAFF.

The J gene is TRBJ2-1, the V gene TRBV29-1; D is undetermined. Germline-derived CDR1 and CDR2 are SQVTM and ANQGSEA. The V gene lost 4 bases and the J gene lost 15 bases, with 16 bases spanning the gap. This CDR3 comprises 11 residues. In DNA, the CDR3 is TGCAGCGTTGCTTTAGCTCGTGGCGCGTTCTTC. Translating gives CSVALARGAFF.

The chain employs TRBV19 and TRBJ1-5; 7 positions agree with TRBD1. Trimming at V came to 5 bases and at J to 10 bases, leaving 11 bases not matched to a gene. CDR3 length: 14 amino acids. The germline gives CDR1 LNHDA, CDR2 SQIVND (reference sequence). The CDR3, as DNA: TGTGCCAGTAGTTCAGGGGGGGAAAATCGACCCCAGCATTTT. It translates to CASSSGGENRPQHF.

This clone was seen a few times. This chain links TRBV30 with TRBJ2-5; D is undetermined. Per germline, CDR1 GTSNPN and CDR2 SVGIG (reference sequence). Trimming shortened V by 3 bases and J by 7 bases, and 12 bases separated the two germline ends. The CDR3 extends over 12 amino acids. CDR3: CAWRKSLSTQYF. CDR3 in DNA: TGTGCCTGGAGAAAGAGTTTATCGACCCAGTACTTC.

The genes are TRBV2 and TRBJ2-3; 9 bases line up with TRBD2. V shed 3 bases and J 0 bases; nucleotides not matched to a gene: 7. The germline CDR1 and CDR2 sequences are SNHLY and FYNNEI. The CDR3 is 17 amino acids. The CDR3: CASSDSASGTSTDTQYF. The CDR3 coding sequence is TGTGCCAGCAGTGATTCGGCTAGCGGGACTAGCACAGATACGCAGTATTTT.

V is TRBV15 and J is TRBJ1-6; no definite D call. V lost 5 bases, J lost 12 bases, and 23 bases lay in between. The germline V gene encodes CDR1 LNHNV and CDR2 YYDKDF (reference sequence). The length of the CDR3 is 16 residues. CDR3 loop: CATSAAGHRSSKPLHF. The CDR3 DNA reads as TGTGCCACCAGCGCTGCCGGGCACCGGAGTTCGAAACCCCTCCACTTT.

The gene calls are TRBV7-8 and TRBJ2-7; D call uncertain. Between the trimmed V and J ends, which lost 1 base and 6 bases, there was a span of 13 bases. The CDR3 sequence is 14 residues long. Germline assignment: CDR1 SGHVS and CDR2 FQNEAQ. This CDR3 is CASSLDPKTGEQYF. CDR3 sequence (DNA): TGTGCCAGCAGCTTAGATCCGAAAACCGGCGAGCAGTACTTC. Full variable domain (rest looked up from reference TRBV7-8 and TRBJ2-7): GAGVSQSPRYKVAKRGQDVALRCDPISGHVSLFWYQQALGQGPEFLTYFQNEAQLDKSGLPSDRFFAERPEGSVSTLKIQRTQQEDSAVYLCASSLDPKTGEQYFGPGTRLTVT.

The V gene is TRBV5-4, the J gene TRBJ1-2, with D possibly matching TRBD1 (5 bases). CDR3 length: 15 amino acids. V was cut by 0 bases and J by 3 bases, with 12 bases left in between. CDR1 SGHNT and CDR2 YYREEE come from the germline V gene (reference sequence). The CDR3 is CASSLVSRGDYGYTF. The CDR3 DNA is TGTGCCAGCAGCTTGGTTTCACGGGGCGACTATGGCTACACCTTC.

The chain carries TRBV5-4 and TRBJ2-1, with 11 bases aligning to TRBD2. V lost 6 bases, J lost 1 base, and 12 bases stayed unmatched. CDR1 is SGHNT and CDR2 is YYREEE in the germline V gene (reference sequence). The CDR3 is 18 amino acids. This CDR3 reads CASKSYTLAGGSYNEQFF. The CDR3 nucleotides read TGTGCCAGCAAGTCTTATACTTTAGCGGGAGGGTCCTACAATGAGCAGTTCTTC.

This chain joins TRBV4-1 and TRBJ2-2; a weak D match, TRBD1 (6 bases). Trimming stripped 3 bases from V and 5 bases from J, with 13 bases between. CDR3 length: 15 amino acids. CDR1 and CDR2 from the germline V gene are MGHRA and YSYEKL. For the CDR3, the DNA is TGCGCCAGCAGCCATTCCAGGGGCGTTACCGGGGAGCTGTTTTTT. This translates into CASSHSRGVTGELFF.

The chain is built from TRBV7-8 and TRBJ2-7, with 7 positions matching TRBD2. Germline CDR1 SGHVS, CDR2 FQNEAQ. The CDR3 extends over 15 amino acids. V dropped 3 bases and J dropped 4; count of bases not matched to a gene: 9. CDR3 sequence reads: CASSFTLGLSYEQYF. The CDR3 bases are TGTGCCAGCAGCTTTACCCTGGGACTATCATACGAGCAGTACTTC.

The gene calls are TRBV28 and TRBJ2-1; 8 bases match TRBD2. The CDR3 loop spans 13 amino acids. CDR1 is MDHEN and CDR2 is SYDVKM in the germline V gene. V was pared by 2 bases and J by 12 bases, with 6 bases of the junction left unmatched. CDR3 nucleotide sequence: TGTGCCAGCAGTTTAAAAGGTAGCGGGGCGCAGTTCTTC. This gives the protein CASSLKGSGAQFF.

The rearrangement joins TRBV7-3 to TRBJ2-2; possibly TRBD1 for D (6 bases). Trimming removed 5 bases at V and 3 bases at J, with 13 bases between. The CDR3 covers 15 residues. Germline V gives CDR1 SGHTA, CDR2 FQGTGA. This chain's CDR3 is CASSPIGQHTGELFF. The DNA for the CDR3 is TGTGCCAGCAGCCCTATCGGACAGCACACCGGGGAGCTGTTTTTT.